The 20 T cell receptor beta chains below come from one sample, sequenced in a study of blood T cell repertoires in COVID-19. TCRdb keeps only in-frame clones here, not all; method: immunoSEQ multiplex PCR. The repertoire holds approximately 300,000 clones, over 70% seen once, with 1.2% in the top ten. The sample taken for sequencing was peripheral blood. The source of these receptors is a woman aged 45-65 years with acute or convalescent COVID-19.

The V gene is TRBV18, the J gene TRBJ2-3; TRBD2 matches at 8 bases. The CDR3 consists of 15 residues. Losses at the gene ends were 3 bases for V and 6 bases for J; bases not matched to a gene: 8. Germline V CDR1 and CDR2: KGHSH, LQKENI. CDR3 coding DNA: TGTGCCAGCTCACCGCTGGGCGGGGGGTCGGATACGCAGTATTTT. Its translation is CASSPLGGGSDTQYF.

In DNA, the CDR3 is TGCAGCGTTGGTTCCCCGGACAGTCCCTCCTACGAGCAGTACTTC. Amino acids: CSVGSPDSPSYEQYF. The chain uses TRBV29-1 and TRBJ2-7, with D possibly matching TRBD1 (6 bases). V was pared by 4 bases and J by 0 bases, with 16 bases between. The CDR3 contains 15 residues. The germline gives CDR1 SQVTM, CDR2 ANQGSEA.

This chain joins TRBV28 and TRBJ1-1; D unresolved. Germline V CDR1 and CDR2: MDHEN, SYDVKM. This CDR3 spans 14 amino acids. The V end was cut by 6 bases, the J end by 2 bases, with 13 bases between. CDR3 residues: CASSLQTGNTEAFF. The CDR3 coding sequence is TGTGCCAGCAGCTTACAAACTGGTAACACTGAAGCTTTCTTT. Supplemented by reference TRBV28 and TRBJ1-1, the full variable domain reads DVKVTQSSRYLVKRTGEKVFLECVQDMDHENMFWYRQDPGLGLRLIYFSYDVKMKEKGDIPEGYSVSREKKERFSLILESASTNQTSMYLCASSLQTGNTEAFFGQGTRLTVV.

This chain connects TRBV10-3 to TRBJ2-7; 8 nucleotides agree with TRBD2. The CDR3 is 15 residues long. CDR1 is ENHRY, CDR2 SYGVKD, per germline. Unmatched junction bases numbered 7, after V lost 6 bases and J lost 0 bases. CDR3 nucleotide sequence: TGTGCCATCAGGCCCGGGGGGGATAGCTCCTACGAGCAGTACTTC. Residues: CAIRPGGDSSYEQYF.

The V gene is TRBV6-5, the J gene TRBJ2-7; 9 bases match TRBD1. The CDR3 runs 13 residues. Trimming at V came to 8 bases and at J to 6 bases, leaving 8 bases not matched to a gene. Germline V lookup: CDR1 MNHEY, CDR2 SVGAGI. The CDR3 nucleotides read TGTGCCAGCTCGCGGGACAGGGATAGCGAGCAGTACGTC. Protein sequence: CASSRDRDSEQYV.

This rearrangement joins TRBV5-6 to TRBJ2-7; D might be TRBD2 (5 bases). The CDR3 length is 14 residues. With 2 bases removed from V and 6 bases from J, the gap between germline ends came to 15 bases. In germline, CDR1 is SGHDT, CDR2 YYEEEE. CDR3 nucleotide sequence: TGTGCCAGCAGCTTCGGACTGGGTGGGGTCGAGCAGTACTTC. Amino acids: CASSFGLGGVEQYF.

This chain joins TRBV27 and TRBJ1-4, with a possible D match to TRBD1 (5 bases). Looked up from germline, CDR1 is MNHEY and CDR2 is SMNVEV (reference sequence). Between the trimmed V and J ends, which lost 3 bases and 4 bases, there was a span of 12 bases. This CDR3 contains 15 residues. The CDR3 here is CASSFTAGINEKLFF. The CDR3, as DNA: TGTGCCAGCAGTTTTACGGCAGGGATTAATGAAAAACTGTTTTTT.

This clone was counted only a few times. The chain joins TRBV11-2 to TRBJ1-6; 7 bases map to TRBD1. V was clipped by 3 bases and J by 6 bases; unmatched bases: 5. Germline assignment: CDR1 SGHAT and CDR2 FQNNGV. CDR3 size: 15 residues. The CDR3 DNA is TGTGCCAGCAGCTTGACAGGGAATAGTAATTCACCCCTCCACTTT. This codes for CASSLTGNSNSPLHF.

This chain links TRBV29-1 with TRBJ2-3, with TRBD2 as a possible D gene (6 bases). The CDR3 loop spans 14 amino acids. Trimming took off 4 bases at V and 6 bases at J, with 17 bases between the two ends. Germline CDR1 SQVTM, CDR2 ANQGSEA. CDR3 protein: CSVARDPLGDTQYF. The CDR3 DNA reads as TGCAGCGTTGCGCGGGACCCACTTGGGGATACGCAGTATTTT.

The chain combines TRBV6-4 with TRBJ1-1; 7 bases are shared with TRBD1. The ends lost 2 bases at V and 10 bases at J; junction bases unmatched: 7. The CDR3 is made up of 13 amino acids. CDR1 is MRHNA, CDR2 SNTAGT, per germline. CDR3 sequence reads: CASSDAGQAGAFF. The CDR3 bases are TGTGCCAGCAGTGACGCAGGACAGGCGGGAGCTTTCTTT.

The V gene is TRBV5-4, the J gene TRBJ2-5, with TRBD2 as a possible D gene (5 bases). CDR1 SGHNT and CDR2 YYREEE come from the germline V gene (reference sequence). The length of the CDR3 is 14 residues. Trimming removed 2 bases at V and 0 bases at J, with 8 bases between. DNA of the CDR3: TGTGCCAGCAGCTTCGGAGGTAACCAAGAGACCCAGTACTTC. Translating gives CASSFGGNQETQYF.

The V call is TRBV7-2, the J call TRBJ2-5; D may be TRBD2 (6 bases). The CDR3 contains 16 residues. Trimming removed 0 bases from V and 5 bases from J, with 16 bases in between. Germline V gene lookup returns CDR1 SGHTA and CDR2 FQGNSA. In nucleotides, the CDR3 is TGTGCCAGCAGCTTAGCCATGTCTGCGGCGGGGGAGACCCAGTACTTC. It codes for CASSLAMSAAGETQYF.

The chain has TRBV10-3 and TRBJ1-5, with 7 nucleotides matching TRBD1. Trimming removed 6 bases from V and 3 bases from J; junction bases left unmatched: 5. CDR3 length equals 14 residues. CDR1 is ENHRY, CDR2 SYGVKD, per germline. The CDR3 DNA sequence: TGTGCCATCAGCCCTGGACAGGCCAATCAGCCCCAGCATTTT. It yields the protein CAISPGQANQPQHF.

The rearrangement uses TRBV7-9 and TRBJ2-3, with 7 bases aligning to TRBD1. The V gene end was trimmed by 5 bases and the J gene end by 4 bases; junction bases not matched to a gene: 15. Germline assignment: CDR1 SEHNR and CDR2 FQNEAQ (reference sequence). The CDR3 consists of 17 residues. The CDR3 DNA follows: TGTGCCAGCAGCGATACCGACAGGGTTACAACCTCAGATACGCAGTATTTT. Translation gives CASSDTDRVTTSDTQYF.

The J gene is TRBJ2-2, the V gene TRBV19; D might be TRBD1 (5 bases). The CDR3 is 14 residues long. The V and J ends lost 3 bases and 1 base respectively, with 6 bases between them. Germline V gene sequence: CDR1 LNHDA, CDR2 SQIVND (reference sequence). The CDR3 is CASSITGNTGELFF. Here the CDR3 DNA reads TGTGCCAGTAGTATTACAGGGAACACCGGGGAGCTGTTTTTT.

Many counts were recorded for this clone. This chain joins TRBV30 and TRBJ1-2; D may be TRBD1 (6 bases). The germline V gene has CDR1 GTSNPN and CDR2 SVGIG (reference sequence). The germline V and J ends were trimmed by 3 bases and 2 bases, with 13 bases remaining between them. There are 14 residues in the CDR3. CDR3 in DNA: TGTGCCTGGAGAAGAGGGGGATTCAACTATGGCTACACCTTC. Its protein product is CAWRRGGFNYGYTF.

The chain links TRBV7-8 to TRBJ1-1; TRBD1 aligns across 9 bases. The CDR3 contains 16 residues. CDR1 is SGHVS, CDR2 FQNEAQ, per germline. V shed 1 base, J shed 6 bases, and the junction held 9 bases outside the gene matches. CDR3 loop: CASSLGYRGRTPEAFF. CDR3 DNA: TGTGCCAGCAGCTTAGGTTACAGGGGGCGAACCCCTGAAGCTTTCTTT.

The chain carries TRBV19 and TRBJ1-2; 11 bases fit TRBD1. In germline, CDR1 is LNHDA, CDR2 SQIVND (reference sequence). The V and J ends lost 3 bases and 3 bases, in that order; junction bases with no gene match: 9. The CDR3 sequence is 17 residues long. The CDR3 sequence: CASSISMDRGLHYGYTF. The CDR3 coding sequence is TGTGCCAGTAGTATTTCGATGGACAGGGGGCTACACTATGGCTACACCTTC.

The genes are TRBV18 and TRBJ2-5; maybe TRBD1 (5 bases). Germline V gene lookup returns CDR1 KGHSH and CDR2 LQKENI. Trimming pared 4 bases from V and 4 bases from J, leaving 13 bases between. The CDR3 extends over 14 amino acids. CDR3 protein: CASSLQGVGETQYF. DNA for the CDR3: TGTGCCAGCTCACTCCAGGGTGTCGGAGAGACCCAGTACTTC.

The chain employs TRBV23-1 and TRBJ1-2; weak D call: TRBD1 (6 bases). TRBV23-1 is classed as an ORF, of uncertain function. Trimming stripped 6 bases from V and 4 bases from J, with 15 bases between. This CDR3 contains 14 residues. CDR3 coding DNA: TGCGCCAGCAGGGGAATGGACAGTACCTATGGCTACACCTTC. Encoded protein: CASRGMDSTYGYTF.